The T cell receptor (beta chain) under discussion was sequenced for a study of graft-versus-host responses after intestinal transplantation. The wider study: Recipients received multivisceral, liver-intestinal, or isolated intestinal transplants. Induction with anti-thymocyte globulin, then tacrolimus and steroids for roughly three years, was given to all recipients. Study-level points and caveats: GvH clones were identified in recipient marrow, with some first appearing in ileum or blood. Graft-donor T cell macrochimerism in patients accompanied high graft-versus-host to host-versus-graft clonal ratios in allografts.

Notes on this clone: Antigen unknown.

Using immunoSEQ multiplex PCR, the repertoire was profiled, and TCRdb retains in-frame clones only, with some absent. The sample yields about 85,000 clones, less than 95% seen once. V lost 1 base to trimming and J lost 4 bases; unmatched junction nucleotides: 13. Germline CDR1 SQVTM, CDR2 ANQGSEA. The CDR3 runs 17 residues. Sequenced material: unstimulated CD8+ T cells sorted from spleen or lymph node cells, taken before transplant. V gene TRBV29-1 combines with J gene TRBJ2-7; 10 bases match TRBD2. This TCR came from a human donor who was the organ donor for an intestinal transplant. CDR3 sequence (DNA): TGCAGCGTTGAAGGGTGGAGCGGGAGGGCCGTGGAGTACGAGCAGTACTTC. This encodes CSVEGWSGRAVEYEQYF.